Listed below are T cell receptor beta chains from one sample, sequenced in a study of cytomegalovirus exposure and HLA in healthy donors. Clones were read by immunoSEQ multiplex PCR, and TCRdb kept only the in-frame ones, dropping some. The table lists under 250,000 clones, around 85% of them singletons. Input material: PBMCs. Receptor source: a woman aged 45-60 years in good health and CMV-seronegative. Each CDR3 is given with its conserved first and last residue. Clone size is shown for a subset of rows, as once, few, many or a class of expanded clone.

V	size	J	CDR3
TRBV5-5	.	TRBJ2-3	CASSLYSRDTDTQYF
TRBV5-1	.	TRBJ2-1	CASSNRTRNYNEQFF
TRBV5-1	.	TRBJ2-7	CASSLDLGRGYEQYF
TRBV5-1	.	TRBJ2-3	CASQTTDTQYF
TRBV4-1	.	TRBJ2-2	CASSLEQGSTGELFF
TRBV6-1	.	TRBJ1-2	CASSRQGRSNYGYTF
TRBV19	once	TRBJ1-1	CASSLLYRVVMNTEAFF
TRBV20-1	.	TRBJ2-7	CSATGGYEQYF
TRBV4-2	few	TRBJ1-4	CASSQEQGTTNEKLFF
TRBV18	.	TRBJ2-1	CASSPGLVQGLSNEQFF
TRBV28	.	TRBJ1-1	CASRKTGGLGYTEAFF
TRBV6-1	.	TRBJ2-2	CASSGGQFANTGELFF
TRBV7-8	once	TRBJ2-7	CASSLEGGSSYEQYF
TRBV6-1	.	TRBJ2-1	CASSEAVASSMYEQFF
TRBV18	.	TRBJ2-3	CASSPQAGGLDTQYF
TRBV6-8	once	TRBJ2-7	CASRDRCSGLSYEQYF
TRBV7-2	.	TRBJ1-1	CASSLVSEAFF
TRBV9	.	TRBJ1-3	CASSVRSWAGNTIYF
TRBV7-2	.	TRBJ1-5	CASSLGGGNQQPQHF
TRBV30	.	TRBJ2-2	CAWSVPQRGTGELFF
TRBV19	medium-sized	TRBJ2-1	CASSIASLAGEEQFF
TRBV9	few	TRBJ2-1	CASSVAGTDNEQFF
TRBV6-5	.	TRBJ1-5	CASSRDSVQPQHF
TRBV4-3	.	TRBJ2-7	CASSQGRGTYEQYF
TRBV28	.	TRBJ2-1	CASSRNEQFF
TRBV7-3	.	TRBJ1-1	CASSPNLRTEAFF
TRBV6-1	few	TRBJ2-7	CASKGAANSYEQYF
TRBV5-8	.	TRBJ1-4	CASSLWQNEKLFF
TRBV7-9	few	TRBJ2-7	CASSSPSRDWSSYEQYF
TRBV4-1	.	TRBJ2-1	CASSATGGEQFF
TRBV25-1	.	TRBJ1-2	CASSGQGAYGYTF
TRBV6-6	.	TRBJ1-5	CASRSGIPAGQPQHF
TRBV18	.	TRBJ2-4	CASSPVAGEGNIQYF
TRBV4-1	.	TRBJ2-5	CASSQEYSSVETQYF
TRBV13	.	TRBJ1-1	CASRLGQMNTEAFF
TRBV28	.	TRBJ2-1	CASRFSGVGHSNEQFF
TRBV9	once	TRBJ1-5	CASSVGSGNQPQHF
TRBV7-9	.	TRBJ1-5	CASSQGQGRNQPQHF
TRBV5-1	once	.	CASSLEFSYEQYF
TRBV6-6	.	TRBJ1-4	CASRRDRLNEKLFF
TRBV5-6	medium-sized	TRBJ1-1	CASSLVSGEAFF
TRBV18	.	TRBJ2-6	CASSPGQSGANVLTF
TRBV6-5	once	TRBJ1-2	CASSTSGYSNYGYTF
TRBV6-1	.	TRBJ2-5	CASRRGGRETQYF
TRBV19	.	TRBJ2-3	CASSLQLARTDTQYF
TRBV28	.	TRBJ1-1	CASSLFQGDTEAFF
TRBV19	.	TRBJ1-3	CASSIGQAPGNTIYF
TRBV4-1	.	TRBJ2-5	CASSHQGGQETQYF
TRBV18	.	TRBJ1-1	CASSSGFGGNTEAFF
TRBV29-1	.	TRBJ2-7	CSVEDSRGLEQYF
TRBV6-5	.	TRBJ2-4	CASSYSSSGSNIQYF
TRBV4-3	few	TRBJ2-7	CASSQGGAYEQYF
TRBV5-5	few	TRBJ2-1	CASSFVRNEQFF
TRBV7-8	.	TRBJ2-2	CASSLATSTNTGELFF
TRBV27	.	TRBJ1-5	CASSLGGSGQPQHF
TRBV4-1	.	TRBJ2-3	CASSSRQGSSTDTQYF
TRBV9	.	TRBJ2-5	CASSGGLAGGSGETQYF
TRBV6-5	.	TRBJ1-2	CASSSGDSYGYTF
TRBV11-2	.	TRBJ2-7	CASSLVGGGGRDTYEQYF
TRBV2	.	TRBJ1-1	CASRGLVMNTEAFF